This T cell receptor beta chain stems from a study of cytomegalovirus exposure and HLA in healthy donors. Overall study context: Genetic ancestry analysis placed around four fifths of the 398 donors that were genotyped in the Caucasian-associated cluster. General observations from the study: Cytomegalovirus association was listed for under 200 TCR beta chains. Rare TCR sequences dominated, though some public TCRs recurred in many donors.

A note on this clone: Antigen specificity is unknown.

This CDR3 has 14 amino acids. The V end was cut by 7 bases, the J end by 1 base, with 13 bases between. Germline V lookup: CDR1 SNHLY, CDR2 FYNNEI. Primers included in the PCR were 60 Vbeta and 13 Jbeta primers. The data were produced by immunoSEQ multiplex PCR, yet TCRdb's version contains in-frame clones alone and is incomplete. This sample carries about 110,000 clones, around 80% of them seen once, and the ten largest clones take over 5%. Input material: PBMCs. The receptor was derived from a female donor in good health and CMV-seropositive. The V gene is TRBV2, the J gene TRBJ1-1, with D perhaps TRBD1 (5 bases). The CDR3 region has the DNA TGTGCCAGCACTCGACAGCGAACGAACACTGAAGCTTTCTTT. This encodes CASTRQRTNTEAFF.